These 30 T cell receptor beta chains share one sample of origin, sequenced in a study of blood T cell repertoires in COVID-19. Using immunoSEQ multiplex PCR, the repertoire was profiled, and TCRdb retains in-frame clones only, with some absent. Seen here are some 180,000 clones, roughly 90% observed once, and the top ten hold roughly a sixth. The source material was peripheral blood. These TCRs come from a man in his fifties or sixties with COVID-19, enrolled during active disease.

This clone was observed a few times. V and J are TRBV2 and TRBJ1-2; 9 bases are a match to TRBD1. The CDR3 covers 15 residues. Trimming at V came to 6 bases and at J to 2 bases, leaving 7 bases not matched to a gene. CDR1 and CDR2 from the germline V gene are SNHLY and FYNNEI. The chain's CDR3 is CASRTDRGLNYGYTF. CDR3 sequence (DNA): TGTGCCAGCAGGACGGACAGGGGCCTCAACTATGGCTACACCTTC. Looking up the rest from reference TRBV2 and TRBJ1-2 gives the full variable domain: EPEVTQTPSHQVTQMGQEVILRCVPISNHLYFYWYRQILGQKVEFLVSFYNNEISEKSEIFDDQFSVERPDGSNFTLKIRSTKLEDSAMYFCASRTDRGLNYGYTFGSGTRLTVV.

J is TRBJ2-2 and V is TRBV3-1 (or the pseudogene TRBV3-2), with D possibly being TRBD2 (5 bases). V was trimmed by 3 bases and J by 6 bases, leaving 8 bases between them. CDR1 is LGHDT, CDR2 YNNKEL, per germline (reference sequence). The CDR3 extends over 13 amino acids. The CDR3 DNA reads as TGTGCCAGCAGCCATGTACTAGCCGGGGAGCTGTTTTTT. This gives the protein CASSHVLAGELFF.

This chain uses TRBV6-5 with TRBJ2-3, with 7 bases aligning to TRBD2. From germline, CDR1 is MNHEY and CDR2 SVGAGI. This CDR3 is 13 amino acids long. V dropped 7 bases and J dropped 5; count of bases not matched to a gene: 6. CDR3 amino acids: CASTGGVGDTQYF. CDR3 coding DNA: TGTGCCAGCACGGGGGGAGTGGGAGATACGCAGTATTTT.

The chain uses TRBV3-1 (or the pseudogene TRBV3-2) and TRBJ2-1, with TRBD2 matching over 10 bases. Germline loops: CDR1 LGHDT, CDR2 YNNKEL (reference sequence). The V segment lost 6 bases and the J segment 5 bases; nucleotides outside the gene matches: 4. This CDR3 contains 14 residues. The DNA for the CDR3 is TGTGCCAGCAGAGCGGGGGGGGTGGACAATGAGCAGTTCTTC. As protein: CASRAGGVDNEQFF.

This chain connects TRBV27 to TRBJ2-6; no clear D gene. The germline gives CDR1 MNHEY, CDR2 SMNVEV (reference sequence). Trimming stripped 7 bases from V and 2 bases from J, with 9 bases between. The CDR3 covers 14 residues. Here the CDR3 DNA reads TGTGCCAGCACGAGTAGTGCTGGGGCCAACGTCCTGACTTTC. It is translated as CASTSSAGANVLTF.

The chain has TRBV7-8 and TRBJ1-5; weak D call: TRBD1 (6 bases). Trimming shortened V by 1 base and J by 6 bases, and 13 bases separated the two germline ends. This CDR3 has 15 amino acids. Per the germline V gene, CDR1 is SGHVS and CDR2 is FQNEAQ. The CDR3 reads CASSLVTGSSQPQHF. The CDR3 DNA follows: TGTGCCAGCAGCTTAGTCACAGGGTCTAGTCAGCCCCAGCATTTT.

This CDR3 reads CASSRLKIGEQFF. CDR3 DNA sequence: TGTGCCAGCAGCCGACTTAAAATAGGAGAGCAGTTCTTC. J is TRBJ2-1 and V is TRBV11-2, with no clear D. Germline CDR1 reads SGHAT; CDR2 reads FQNNGV. Trimming took off 5 bases at V and 10 bases at J, with 15 bases between the two ends. The CDR3 sequence is 13 residues long.

The CDR3 DNA sequence: TGTGCCAGTAGTAGGGGACAGGGGAGTTTCGTGGAGACCCAGTACTTC. It specifies CASSRGQGSFVETQYF. The chain recombines TRBV19 with TRBJ2-5; TRBD1 matches at 10 bases. Germline CDR1 is LNHDA and CDR2 is SQIVND (reference sequence). Germline trimming cut 4 bases from V and 5 bases from J; bases unmatched to any gene: 10. This CDR3 spans 16 amino acids.

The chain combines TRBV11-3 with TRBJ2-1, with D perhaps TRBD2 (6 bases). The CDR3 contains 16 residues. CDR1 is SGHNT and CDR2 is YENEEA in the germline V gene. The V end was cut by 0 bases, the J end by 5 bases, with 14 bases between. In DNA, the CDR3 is TGTGCCAGCAGCTTAGACCTCGGGACTCGTCACAATGAGCAGTTCTTC. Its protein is CASSLDLGTRHNEQFF.

Here the CDR3 DNA reads TGTGCCAGCAGTGGGGGTCTTAATAGCGGGACCTCGAGCTCCTACAATGAGCAGTTCTTC. This translates into CASSGGLNSGTSSSYNEQFF. This chain connects TRBV27 to TRBJ2-1, with 8 bases fitting TRBD2. Germline V gives CDR1 MNHEY, CDR2 SMNVEV (reference sequence). Germline trimming cut 5 bases from V and 0 bases from J; bases unmatched to any gene: 18. This CDR3 has 20 amino acids.

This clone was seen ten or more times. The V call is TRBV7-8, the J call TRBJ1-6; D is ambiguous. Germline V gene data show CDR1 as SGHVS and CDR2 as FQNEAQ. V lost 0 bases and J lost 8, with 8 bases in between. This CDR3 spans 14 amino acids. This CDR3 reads CASSLAPTDSPLHF. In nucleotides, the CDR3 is TGTGCCAGCAGCTTAGCGCCTACGGATTCACCCCTCCACTTT.

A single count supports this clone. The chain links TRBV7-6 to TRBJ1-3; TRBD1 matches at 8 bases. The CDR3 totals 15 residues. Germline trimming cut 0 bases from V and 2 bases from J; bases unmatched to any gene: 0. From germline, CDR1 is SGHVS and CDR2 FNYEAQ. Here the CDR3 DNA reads TGTGCCAGCAGCTTAGCGACAGGGGCTGGAAACACCATATATTTT. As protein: CASSLATGAGNTIYF.

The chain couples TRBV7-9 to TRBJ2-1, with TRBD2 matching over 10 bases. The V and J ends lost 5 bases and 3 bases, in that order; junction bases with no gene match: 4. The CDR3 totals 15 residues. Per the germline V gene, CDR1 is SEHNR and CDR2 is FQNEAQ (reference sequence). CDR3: CASSTGLANYNEQFF. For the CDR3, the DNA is TGTGCCAGCAGCACGGGACTAGCGAACTACAATGAGCAGTTCTTC.

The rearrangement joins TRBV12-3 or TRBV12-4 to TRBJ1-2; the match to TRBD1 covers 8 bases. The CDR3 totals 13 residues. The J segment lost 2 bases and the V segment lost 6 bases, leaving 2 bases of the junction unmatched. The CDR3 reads CASRTGANYGYTF. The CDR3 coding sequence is TGTGCCAGCAGGACAGGGGCGAACTATGGCTACACCTTC.

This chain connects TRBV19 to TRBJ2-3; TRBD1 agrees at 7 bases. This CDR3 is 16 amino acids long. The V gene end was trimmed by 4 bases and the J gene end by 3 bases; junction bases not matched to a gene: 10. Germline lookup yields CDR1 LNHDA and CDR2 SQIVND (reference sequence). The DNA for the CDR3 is TGTGCCAGTAGTACCAAACAGGGGAGTGGAACAGATACGCAGTATTTT. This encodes CASSTKQGSGTDTQYF.

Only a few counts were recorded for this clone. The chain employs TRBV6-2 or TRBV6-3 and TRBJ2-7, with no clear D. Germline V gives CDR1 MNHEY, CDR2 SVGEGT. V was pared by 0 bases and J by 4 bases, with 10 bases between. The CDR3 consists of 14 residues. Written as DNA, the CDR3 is TGTGCCAGCAGTTACTCTCGGGTTTGGTACGAGCAGTACTTC. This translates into CASSYSRVWYEQYF.

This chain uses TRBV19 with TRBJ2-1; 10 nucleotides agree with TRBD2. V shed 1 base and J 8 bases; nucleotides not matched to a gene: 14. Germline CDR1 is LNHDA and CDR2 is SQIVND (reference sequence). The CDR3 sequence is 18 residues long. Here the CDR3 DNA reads TGTGCCAGTAGTATAGGAAGGAGACTAGCGGGTGGGAGCGATGAGCAGTTCTTC. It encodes CASSIGRRLAGGSDEQFF.

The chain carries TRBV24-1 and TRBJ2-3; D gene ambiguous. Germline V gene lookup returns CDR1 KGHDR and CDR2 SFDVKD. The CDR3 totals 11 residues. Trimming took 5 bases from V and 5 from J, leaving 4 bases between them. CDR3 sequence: CATSVGDTQYF. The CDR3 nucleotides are TGTGCCACCAGTGTCGGAGATACGCAGTATTTT.

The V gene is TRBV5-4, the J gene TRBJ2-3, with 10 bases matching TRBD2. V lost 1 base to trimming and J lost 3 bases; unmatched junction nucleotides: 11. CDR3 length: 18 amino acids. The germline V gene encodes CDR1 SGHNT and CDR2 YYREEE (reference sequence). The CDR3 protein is CASSLPPRSGGETDTQYF. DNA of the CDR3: TGTGCCAGCAGCTTGCCCCCTAGAAGCGGGGGGGAAACAGATACGCAGTATTTT.

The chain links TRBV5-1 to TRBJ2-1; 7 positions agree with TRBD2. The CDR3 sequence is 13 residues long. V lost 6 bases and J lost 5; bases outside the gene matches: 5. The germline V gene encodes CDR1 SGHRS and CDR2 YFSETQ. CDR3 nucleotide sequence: TGCGCCAGCATAAGTCTAGCGGACAATGAGCAGTTCTTC. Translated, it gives CASISLADNEQFF.

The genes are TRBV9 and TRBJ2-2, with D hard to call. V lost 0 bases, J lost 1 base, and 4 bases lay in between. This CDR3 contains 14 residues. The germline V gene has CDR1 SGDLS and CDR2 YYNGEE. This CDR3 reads CASSVGGNTGELFF. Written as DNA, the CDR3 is TGTGCCAGCAGCGTAGGCGGGAACACCGGGGAGCTGTTTTTT.

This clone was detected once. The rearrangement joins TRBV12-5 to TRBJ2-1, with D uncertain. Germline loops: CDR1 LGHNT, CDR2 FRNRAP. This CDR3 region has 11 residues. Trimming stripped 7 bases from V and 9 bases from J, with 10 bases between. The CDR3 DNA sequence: TGTGCTAGTGCGCGGATCGGTGAGCAGTTCTTC. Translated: CASARIGEQFF.

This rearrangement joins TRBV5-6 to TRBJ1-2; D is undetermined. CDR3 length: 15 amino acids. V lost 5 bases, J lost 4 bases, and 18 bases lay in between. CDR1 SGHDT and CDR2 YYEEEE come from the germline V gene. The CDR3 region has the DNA TGTGCCAGCAGTTTATTCTCGGCGGGAAGCTATGGCTACACCTTC. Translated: CASSLFSAGSYGYTF. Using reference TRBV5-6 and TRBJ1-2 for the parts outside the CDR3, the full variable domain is DAGVTQSPTHLIKTRGQQVTLRCSPKSGHDTVSWYQQALGQGPQFIFQYYEEEERQRGNFPDRFSGHQFPNYSSELNVNALLLGDSALYLCASSLFSAGSYGYTFGSGTRLTVV.

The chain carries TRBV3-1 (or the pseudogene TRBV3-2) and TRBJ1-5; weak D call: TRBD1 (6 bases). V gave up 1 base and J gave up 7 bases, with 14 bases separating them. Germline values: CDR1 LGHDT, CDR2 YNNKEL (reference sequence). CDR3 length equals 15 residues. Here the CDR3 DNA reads TGTGCCAGCAGCCAAGCTGGGAGGGGGGACCAGCCCCAGCATTTT. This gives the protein CASSQAGRGDQPQHF.

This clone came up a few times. The CDR3 DNA sequence: TGTGCCAGCAGTTACTCACGCCCGGAGAACTATGGCTACACCTTC. Its protein is CASSYSRPENYGYTF. The V and J genes are TRBV6-5 and TRBJ1-2; unclear D gene. Per the germline V gene, CDR1 is MNHEY and CDR2 is SVGAGI. The V and J ends lost 0 bases and 2 bases respectively, with 10 bases between them. This CDR3 comprises 15 residues.

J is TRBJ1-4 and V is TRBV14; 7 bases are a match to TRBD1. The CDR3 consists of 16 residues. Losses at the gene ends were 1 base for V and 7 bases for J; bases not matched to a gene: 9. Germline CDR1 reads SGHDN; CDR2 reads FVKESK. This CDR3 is CASSQGNRGLSEKLFF. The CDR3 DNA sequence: TGTGCCAGCAGCCAAGGAAACAGGGGCCTGAGTGAAAAACTGTTTTTT.

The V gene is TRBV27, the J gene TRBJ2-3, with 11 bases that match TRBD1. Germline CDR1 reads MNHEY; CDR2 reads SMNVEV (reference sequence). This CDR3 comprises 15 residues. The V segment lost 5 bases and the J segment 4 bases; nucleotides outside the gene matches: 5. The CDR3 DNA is TGTGCCAGCAGTCAGGACAGGGGGCTAGCAGATACGCAGTATTTT. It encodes CASSQDRGLADTQYF.

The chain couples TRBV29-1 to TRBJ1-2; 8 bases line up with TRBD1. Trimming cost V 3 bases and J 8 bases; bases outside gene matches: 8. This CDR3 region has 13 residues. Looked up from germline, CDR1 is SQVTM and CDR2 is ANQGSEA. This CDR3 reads CSVDKDRVGGYTF. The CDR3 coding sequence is TGCAGCGTTGACAAGGACAGGGTCGGAGGCTACACCTTC.

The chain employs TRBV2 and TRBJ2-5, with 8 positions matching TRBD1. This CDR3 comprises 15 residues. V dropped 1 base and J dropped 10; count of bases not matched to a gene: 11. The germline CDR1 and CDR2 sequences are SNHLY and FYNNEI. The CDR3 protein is CASSEEGTGVGNQYF. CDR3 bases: TGTGCCAGCAGTGAAGAAGGGACAGGCGTAGGGAACCAGTACTTC.

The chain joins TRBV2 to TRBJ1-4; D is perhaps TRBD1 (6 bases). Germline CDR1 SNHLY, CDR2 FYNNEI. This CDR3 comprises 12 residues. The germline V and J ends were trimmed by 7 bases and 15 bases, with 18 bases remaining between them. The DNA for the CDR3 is TGTGCCAGCATATCTACAGGGACGGGGTTGTTTTTT. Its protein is CASISTGTGLFF.